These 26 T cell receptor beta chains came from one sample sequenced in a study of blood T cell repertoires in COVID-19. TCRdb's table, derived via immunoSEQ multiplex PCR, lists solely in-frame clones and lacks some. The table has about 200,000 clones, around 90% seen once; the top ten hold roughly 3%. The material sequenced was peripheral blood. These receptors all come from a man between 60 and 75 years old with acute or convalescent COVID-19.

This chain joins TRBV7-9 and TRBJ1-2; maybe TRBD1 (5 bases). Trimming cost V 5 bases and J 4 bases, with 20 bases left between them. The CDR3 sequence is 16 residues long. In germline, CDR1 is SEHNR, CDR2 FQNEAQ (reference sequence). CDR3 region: CASSPGGGTASYGYTF. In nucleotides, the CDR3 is TGTGCCAGCAGCCCAGGCGGGGGGACTGCGAGCTATGGCTACACCTTC.

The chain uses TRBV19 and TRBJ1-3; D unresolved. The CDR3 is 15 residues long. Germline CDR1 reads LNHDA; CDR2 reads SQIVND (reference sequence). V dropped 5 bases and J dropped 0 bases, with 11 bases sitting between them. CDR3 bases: TGTGCCAGTAGTGTCGGAGGGAACTCTGGAAACACCATATATTTT. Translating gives CASSVGGNSGNTIYF.

CDR3 residues: CAWSVGQGVEQFF. The CDR3 nucleotides read TGTGCCTGGAGCGTGGGACAGGGCGTTGAGCAGTTCTTC. The chain recombines TRBV30 with TRBJ2-1; 9 positions match TRBD1. Looked up from germline, CDR1 is GTSNPN and CDR2 is SVGIG (reference sequence). This CDR3 contains 13 residues. V was clipped by 3 bases and J by 9 bases; unmatched bases: 6.

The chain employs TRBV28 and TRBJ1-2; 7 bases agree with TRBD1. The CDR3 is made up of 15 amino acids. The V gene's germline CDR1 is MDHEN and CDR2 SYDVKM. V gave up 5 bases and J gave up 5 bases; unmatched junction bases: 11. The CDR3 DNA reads TGTGCCAGCAGTAGAGACCAGGGGGGCGGGTATGGCTACACCTTC. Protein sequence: CASSRDQGGGYGYTF.

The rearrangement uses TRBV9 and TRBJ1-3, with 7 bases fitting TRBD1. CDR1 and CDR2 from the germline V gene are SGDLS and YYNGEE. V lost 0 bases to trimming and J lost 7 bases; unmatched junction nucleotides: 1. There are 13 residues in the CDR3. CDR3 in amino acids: CASSVAQGNTIYF. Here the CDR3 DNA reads TGTGCCAGCAGCGTAGCACAGGGGAACACCATATATTTT.

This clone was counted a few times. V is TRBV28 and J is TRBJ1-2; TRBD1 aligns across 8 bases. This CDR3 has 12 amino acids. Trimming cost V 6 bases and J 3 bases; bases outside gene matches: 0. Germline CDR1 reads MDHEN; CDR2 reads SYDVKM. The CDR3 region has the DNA TGTGCCAGCAGACAGGGGGACTATGGCTACACCTTC. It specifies CASRQGDYGYTF.

The CDR3 sequence: CASSYGVPQKLFF. DNA of the CDR3: TGTGCCAGCAGTTACGGGGTGCCGCAAAAACTGTTTTTT. J is TRBJ1-4 and V is TRBV11-1; the D is unclear. The CDR3 has 13 amino acids. The ends were cut back, 6 bases at V and 9 bases at J, with 14 bases in the middle. Germline V CDR1 and CDR2: SGHAT, FQDESV (reference sequence).

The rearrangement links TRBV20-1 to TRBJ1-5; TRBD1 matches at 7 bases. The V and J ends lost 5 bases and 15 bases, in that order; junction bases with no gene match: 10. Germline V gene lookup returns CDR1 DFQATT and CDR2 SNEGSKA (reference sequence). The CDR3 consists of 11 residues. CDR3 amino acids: CSAPLDRARHF. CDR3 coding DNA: TGCAGTGCTCCGCTTGACAGGGCAAGGCATTTT.

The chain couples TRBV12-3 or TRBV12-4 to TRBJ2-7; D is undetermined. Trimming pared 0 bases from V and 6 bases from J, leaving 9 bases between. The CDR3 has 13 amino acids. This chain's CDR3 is CASSLALALEQYF. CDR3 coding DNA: TGTGCCAGCAGTTTAGCGTTGGCTCTCGAGCAGTACTTC.

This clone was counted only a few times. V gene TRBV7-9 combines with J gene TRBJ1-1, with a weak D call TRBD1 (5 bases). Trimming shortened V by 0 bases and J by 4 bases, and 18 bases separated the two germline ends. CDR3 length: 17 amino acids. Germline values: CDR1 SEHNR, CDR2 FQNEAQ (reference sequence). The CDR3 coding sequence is TGTGCCAGCAGCTTAGCGGGCGTCAGGGATCGGGCCACTGAAGCTTTCTTT. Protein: CASSLAGVRDRATEAFF.

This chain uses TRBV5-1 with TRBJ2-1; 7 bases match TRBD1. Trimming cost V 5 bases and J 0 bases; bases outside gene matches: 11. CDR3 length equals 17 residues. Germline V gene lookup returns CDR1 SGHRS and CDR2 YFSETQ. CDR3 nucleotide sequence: TGCGCCAGCAGGCTGAGGTCGACAGGGAGCTCCTACAATGAGCAGTTCTTC. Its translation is CASRLRSTGSSYNEQFF. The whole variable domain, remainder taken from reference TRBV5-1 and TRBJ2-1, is KAGVTQTPRYLIKTRGQQVTLSCSPISGHRSVSWYQQTPGQGLQFLFEYFSETQRNKGNFPGRFSGRQFSNSRSEMNVSTLELGDSALYLCASRLRSTGSSYNEQFFGPGTRLTVL.

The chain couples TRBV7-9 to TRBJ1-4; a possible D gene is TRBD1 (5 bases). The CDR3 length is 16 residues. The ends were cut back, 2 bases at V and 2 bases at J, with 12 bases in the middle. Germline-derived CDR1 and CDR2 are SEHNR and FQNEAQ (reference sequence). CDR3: CASSLSGARTNEKLFF. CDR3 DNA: TGTGCCAGCAGCTTAAGTGGGGCGAGGACTAATGAAAAACTGTTTTTT.

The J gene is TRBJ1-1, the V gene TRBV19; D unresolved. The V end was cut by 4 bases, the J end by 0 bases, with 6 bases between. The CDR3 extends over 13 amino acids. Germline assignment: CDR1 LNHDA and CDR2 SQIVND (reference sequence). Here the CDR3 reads CASSTPVNTEAFF. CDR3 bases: TGTGCCAGTAGTACCCCGGTGAACACTGAAGCTTTCTTT.

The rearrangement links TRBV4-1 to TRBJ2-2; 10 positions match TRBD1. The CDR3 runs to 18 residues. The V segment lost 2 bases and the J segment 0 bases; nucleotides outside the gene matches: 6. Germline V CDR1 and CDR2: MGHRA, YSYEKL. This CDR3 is CASSQTGTGVPNTGELFF. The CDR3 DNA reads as TGCGCCAGCAGCCAAACCGGGACAGGGGTTCCGAACACCGGGGAGCTGTTTTTT.

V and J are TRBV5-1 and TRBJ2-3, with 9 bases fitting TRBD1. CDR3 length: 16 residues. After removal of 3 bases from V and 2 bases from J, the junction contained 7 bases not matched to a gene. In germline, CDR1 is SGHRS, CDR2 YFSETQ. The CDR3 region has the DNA TGCGCCAGCAGCTCTGGACAGGGGCCCTCCACAGATACGCAGTATTTT. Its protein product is CASSSGQGPSTDTQYF.

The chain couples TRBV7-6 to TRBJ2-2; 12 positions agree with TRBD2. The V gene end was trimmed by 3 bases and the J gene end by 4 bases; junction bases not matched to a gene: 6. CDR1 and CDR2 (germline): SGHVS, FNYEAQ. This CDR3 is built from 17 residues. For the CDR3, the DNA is TGTGCCAGCAGCTTGGGAACTAGCGGGGGGACCACCGGGGAGCTGTTTTTT. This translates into CASSLGTSGGTTGELFF.

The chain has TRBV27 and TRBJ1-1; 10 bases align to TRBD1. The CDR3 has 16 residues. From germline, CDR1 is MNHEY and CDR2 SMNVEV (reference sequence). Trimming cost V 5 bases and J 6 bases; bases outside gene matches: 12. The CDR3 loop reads CASSTRQGAMMAEAFF. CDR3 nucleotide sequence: TGTGCCAGCAGTACACGACAGGGGGCCATGATGGCTGAAGCTTTCTTT.

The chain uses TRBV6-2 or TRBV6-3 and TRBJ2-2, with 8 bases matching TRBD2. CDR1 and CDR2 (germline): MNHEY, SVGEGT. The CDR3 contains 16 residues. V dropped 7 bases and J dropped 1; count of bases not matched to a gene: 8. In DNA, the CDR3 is TGTGCCAGCAACCCCGGGGGGGGCGTGAACACCGGGGAGCTGTTTTTT. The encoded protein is CASNPGGGVNTGELFF.

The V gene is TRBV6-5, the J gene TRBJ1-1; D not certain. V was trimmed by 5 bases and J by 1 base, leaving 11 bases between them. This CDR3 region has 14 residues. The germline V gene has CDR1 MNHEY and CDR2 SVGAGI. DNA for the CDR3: TGTGCCAGCAGTCGCACCCTAGAGAACACTGAAGCTTTCTTT. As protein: CASSRTLENTEAFF.

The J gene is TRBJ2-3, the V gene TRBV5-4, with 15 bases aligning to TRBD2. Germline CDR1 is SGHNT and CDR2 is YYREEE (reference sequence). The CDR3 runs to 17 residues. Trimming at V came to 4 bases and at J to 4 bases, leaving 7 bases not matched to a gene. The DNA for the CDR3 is TGTGCCAGCAGCCTGGGACTAGCGGGGGGTAGCGCAGATACGCAGTATTTT. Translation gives CASSLGLAGGSADTQYF.

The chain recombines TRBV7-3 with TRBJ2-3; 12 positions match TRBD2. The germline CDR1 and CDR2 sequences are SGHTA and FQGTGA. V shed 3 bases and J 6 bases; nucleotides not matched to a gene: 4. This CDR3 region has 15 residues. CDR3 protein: CASSFASGGADTQYF. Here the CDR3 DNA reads TGTGCCAGCAGCTTCGCTAGCGGGGGGGCGGATACGCAGTATTTT.

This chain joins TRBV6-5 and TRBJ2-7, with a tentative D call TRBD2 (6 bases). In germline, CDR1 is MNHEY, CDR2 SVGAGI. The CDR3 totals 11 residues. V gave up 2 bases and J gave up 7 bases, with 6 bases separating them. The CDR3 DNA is TGTGCCAGCAGTTACGGGAGGGAGCAGTACTTC. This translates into CASSYGREQYF.

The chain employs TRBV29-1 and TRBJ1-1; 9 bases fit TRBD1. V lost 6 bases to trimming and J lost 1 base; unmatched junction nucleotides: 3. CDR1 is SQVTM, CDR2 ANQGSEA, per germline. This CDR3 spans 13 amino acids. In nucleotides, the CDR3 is TGCAGCGTCCCGGGACAGGGGAACACTGAAGCTTTCTTT. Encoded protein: CSVPGQGNTEAFF.

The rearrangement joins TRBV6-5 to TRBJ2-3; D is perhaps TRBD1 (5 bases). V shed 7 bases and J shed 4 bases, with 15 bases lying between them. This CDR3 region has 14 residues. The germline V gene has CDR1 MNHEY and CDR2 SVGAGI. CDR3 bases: TGTGCCAGCAAGGGCAGGGCTGTCTCAGATACGCAGTATTTT. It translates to CASKGRAVSDTQYF.

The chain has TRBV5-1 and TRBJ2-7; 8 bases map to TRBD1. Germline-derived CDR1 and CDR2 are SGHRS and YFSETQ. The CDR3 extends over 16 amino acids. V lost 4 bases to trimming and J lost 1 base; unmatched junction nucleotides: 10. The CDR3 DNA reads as TGCGCCAGCAGCCATTTGCTCAGGGGGCAATCCTACGAGCAGTACTTC. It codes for CASSHLLRGQSYEQYF.

Here the CDR3 DNA reads TGTGCCAGCAGCCAAGATTCCTCGTCGAGCGGGGGATCGGCGGAGACCCAGTACTTC. Encoded protein: CASSQDSSSSGGSAETQYF. This sequence joins TRBV4-2 and TRBJ2-5; 8 bases line up with TRBD2. Germline V gene sequence: CDR1 LGHNA, CDR2 YNFKEQ. With 0 bases clipped from V and 5 bases from J, the junction kept 17 bases outside the gene matches. The CDR3 consists of 19 residues.